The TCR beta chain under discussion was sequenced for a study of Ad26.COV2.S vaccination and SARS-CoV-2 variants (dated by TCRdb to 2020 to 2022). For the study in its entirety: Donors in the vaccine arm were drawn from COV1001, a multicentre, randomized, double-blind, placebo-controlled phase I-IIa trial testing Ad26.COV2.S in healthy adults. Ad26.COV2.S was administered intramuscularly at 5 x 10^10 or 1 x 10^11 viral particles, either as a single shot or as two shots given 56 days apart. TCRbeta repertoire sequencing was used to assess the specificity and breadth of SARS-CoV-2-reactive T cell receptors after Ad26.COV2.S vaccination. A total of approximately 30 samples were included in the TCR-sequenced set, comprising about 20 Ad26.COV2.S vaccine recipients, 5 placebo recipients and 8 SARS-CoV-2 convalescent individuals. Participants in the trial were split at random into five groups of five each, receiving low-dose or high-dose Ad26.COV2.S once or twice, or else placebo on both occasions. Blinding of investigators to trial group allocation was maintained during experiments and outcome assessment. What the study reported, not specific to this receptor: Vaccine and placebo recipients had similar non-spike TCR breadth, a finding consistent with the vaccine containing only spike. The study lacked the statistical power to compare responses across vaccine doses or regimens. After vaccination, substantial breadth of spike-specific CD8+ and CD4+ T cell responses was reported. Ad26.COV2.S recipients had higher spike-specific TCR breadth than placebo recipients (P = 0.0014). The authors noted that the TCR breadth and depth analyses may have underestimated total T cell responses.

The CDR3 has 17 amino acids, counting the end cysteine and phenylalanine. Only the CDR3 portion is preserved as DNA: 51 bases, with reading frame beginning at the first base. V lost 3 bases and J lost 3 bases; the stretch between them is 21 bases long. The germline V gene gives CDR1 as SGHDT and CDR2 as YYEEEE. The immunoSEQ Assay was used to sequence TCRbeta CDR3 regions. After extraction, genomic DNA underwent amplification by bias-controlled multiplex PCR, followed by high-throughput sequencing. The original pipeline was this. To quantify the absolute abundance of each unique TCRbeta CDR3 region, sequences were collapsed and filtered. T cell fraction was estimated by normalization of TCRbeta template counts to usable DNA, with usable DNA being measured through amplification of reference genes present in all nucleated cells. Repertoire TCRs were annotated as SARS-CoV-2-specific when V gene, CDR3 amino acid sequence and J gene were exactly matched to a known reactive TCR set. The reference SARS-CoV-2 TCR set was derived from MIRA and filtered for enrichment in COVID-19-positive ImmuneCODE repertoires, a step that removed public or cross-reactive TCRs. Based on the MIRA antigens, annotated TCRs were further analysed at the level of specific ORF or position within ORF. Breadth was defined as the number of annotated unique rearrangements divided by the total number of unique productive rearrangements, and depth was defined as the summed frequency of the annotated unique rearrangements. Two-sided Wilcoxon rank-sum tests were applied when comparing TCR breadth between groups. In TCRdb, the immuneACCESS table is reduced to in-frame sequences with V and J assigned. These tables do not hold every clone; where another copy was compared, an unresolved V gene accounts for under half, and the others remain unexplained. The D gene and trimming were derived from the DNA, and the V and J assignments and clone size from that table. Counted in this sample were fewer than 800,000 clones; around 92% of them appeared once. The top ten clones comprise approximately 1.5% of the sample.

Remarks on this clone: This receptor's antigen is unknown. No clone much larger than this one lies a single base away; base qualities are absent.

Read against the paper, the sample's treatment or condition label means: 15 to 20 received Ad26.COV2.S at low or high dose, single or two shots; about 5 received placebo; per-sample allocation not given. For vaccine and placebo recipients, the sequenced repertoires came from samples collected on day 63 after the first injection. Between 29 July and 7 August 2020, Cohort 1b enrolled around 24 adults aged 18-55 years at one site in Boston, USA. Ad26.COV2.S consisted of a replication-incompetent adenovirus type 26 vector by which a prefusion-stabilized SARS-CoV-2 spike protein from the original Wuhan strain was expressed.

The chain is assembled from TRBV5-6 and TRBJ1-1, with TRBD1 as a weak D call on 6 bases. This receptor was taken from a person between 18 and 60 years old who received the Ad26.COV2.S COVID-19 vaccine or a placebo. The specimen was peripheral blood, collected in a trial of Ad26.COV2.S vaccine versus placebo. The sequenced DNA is TGTGCCAGCAGCTCGGACAGTGGGTCGACTACCGACACTGAAGCTTTCTTT. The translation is CASSSDSGSTTDTEAFF.